This entry describes one T cell receptor (beta chain). J gave up 9 bases and V 1 base, and 11 bases lay outside the gene matches. Germline V gene lookup returns CDR1 LGHNA and CDR2 YNFKEQ. This CDR3 is built from 17 residues. This sample is part of a study of pediatric ulcerative colitis. Here immunoSEQ multiplex PCR was the method, and the copy in TCRdb shows in-frame clones only, minus some. In the table there are tens of thousands of clones, approximately 87% of which are singletons. The clonotype originates from a boy under 18 with severe ulcerative colitis. This chain connects TRBV4-2 to TRBJ2-1; 11 nucleotides match TRBD2. The material sequenced was blood. CDR3 DNA: TGTGCCAGCAGCCAAGCCCCACTAGCGGGAGAATATAGTGAGCAGTTCTTC. Translation gives CASSQAPLAGEYSEQFF.